Listed below are T cell receptor beta chains from one sample, sequenced in a study of blood T cell repertoires in COVID-19. Generated by immunoSEQ multiplex PCR, the TCRdb table keeps only in-frame clones and is missing some. The data contain about 120,000 clones, over 75% of them singletons. Sequences were obtained from peripheral blood. These receptors were obtained from a man older than 75 with acute or convalescent COVID-19. CDR3s include the opening cysteine and the closing phenylalanine or tryptophan. A D gene is named only where the DNA matches it firmly. Not every row has a clone size; where given, it reads once, few, many or a size class.

v_gene	j_gene	abundance	d_gene	CDR3nt	CDR3aa
TRBV2	TRBJ1-2	NA	NA	TGTGCCAGCATGGGGGGGAACTATGGCTACACCTTC	CASMGGNYGYTF
TRBV19	TRBJ2-7	NA	TRBD1	TGTGCCAGTAGTATAAAGACAGGGAGTCCCTACGAGCAGTACTTC	CASSIKTGSPYEQYF
TRBV30	TRBJ2-7	NA	TRBD2	TGTGCCTGGAGTAGGAAAAGGCCTAGCGGAGAATACGAGCAGTACTTC	CAWSRKRPSGEYEQYF
TRBV30	TRBJ2-1	NA	TRBD2	TGTGCCTGGAGTTTGGTAGCGGGTAACAGTGAGCAGTTCTTC	CAWSLVAGNSEQFF
TRBV18	TRBJ2-7	once	NA	TGTGCCAGCTCACCACCTCGGGGTATCAGGTACTTC	CASSPPRGIRYF
TRBV7-2	TRBJ2-7	NA	NA	TGTGCCAGCAGCTTACTGGCGAGGGGGAGCGGCTACGAGCAGTACTTC	CASSLLARGSGYEQYF
TRBV4-2	TRBJ2-7	NA	NA	TGTGCCAGCAGCCAAGCGGGAGTGTCAGAGTACGAGCAGTACTTC	CASSQAGVSEYEQYF
TRBV18	TRBJ1-5	NA	TRBD1	TGTGCCAGCTCGGGGGGACAGGGAATCAATCAGCCCCAGCATTTT	CASSGGQGINQPQHF
TRBV4-1	TRBJ2-5	NA	TRBD2	TGCGCCAGCAGCCCCCGGACTAGCGGCCAAGAGACCCAGTACTTC	CASSPRTSGQETQYF
TRBV6-1	TRBJ1-4	NA	NA	TGTGCCAGCAGTGACACTATTCAGAGTGAAAAACTGTTTTTT	CASSDTIQSEKLFF
TRBV6-5	TRBJ1-5	NA	TRBD1	TGTGCCAGCAGATTGGACAGGGTTCGGCCCCAGCATTTT	CASRLDRVRPQHF
TRBV19	TRBJ1-2	NA	TRBD1	TGTGCCAGTAGTACCCCGGACAGGGGGGCCGTCAACTATGGCTACACCTTC	CASSTPDRGAVNYGYTF
TRBV20-1	TRBJ2-4	once	TRBD1	TGCAGTGCTAGTCCCGGACAGGGAGCCAAAAACATTCAGTACTTC	CSASPGQGAKNIQYF
TRBV24-1	TRBJ1-5	NA	NA	TGTGCCACCAGTGAGGGGCAGGGCCGCAATCAGCCCCAGCATTTT	CATSEGQGRNQPQHF